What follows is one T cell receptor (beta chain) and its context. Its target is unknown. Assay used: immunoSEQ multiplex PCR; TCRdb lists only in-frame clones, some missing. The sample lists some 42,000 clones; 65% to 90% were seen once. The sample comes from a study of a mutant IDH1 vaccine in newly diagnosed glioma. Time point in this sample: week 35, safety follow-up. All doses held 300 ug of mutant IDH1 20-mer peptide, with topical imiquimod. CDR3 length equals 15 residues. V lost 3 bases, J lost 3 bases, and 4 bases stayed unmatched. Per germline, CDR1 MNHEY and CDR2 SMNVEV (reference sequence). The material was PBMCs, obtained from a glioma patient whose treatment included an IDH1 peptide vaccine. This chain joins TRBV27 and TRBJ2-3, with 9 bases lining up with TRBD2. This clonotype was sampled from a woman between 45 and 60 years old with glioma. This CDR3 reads CASSFGLAGTDTQYF. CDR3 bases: TGTGCCAGCAGTTTTGGGCTAGCGGGGACAGATACGCAGTATTTT.